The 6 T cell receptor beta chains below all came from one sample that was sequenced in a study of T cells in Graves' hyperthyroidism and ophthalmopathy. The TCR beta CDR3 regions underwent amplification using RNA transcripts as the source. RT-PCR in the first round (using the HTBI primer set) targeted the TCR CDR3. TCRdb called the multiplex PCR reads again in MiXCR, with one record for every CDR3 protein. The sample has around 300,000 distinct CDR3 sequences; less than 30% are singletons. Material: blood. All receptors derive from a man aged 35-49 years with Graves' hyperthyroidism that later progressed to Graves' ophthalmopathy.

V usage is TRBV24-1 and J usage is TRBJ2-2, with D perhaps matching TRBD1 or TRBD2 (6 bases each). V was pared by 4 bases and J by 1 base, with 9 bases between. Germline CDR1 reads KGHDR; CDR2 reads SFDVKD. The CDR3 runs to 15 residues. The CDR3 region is CATSDAGQNTGELFF. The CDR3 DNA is TGTGCCACCAGTGACGCGGGACAGAACACCGGGGAGCTGTTTTTT.

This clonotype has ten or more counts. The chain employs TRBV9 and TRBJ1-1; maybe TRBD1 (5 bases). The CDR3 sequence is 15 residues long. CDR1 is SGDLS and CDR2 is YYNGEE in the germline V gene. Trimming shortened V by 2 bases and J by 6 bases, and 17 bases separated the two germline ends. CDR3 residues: CASSVGPLGRPEAFF. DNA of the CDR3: TGTGCCAGCAGCGTGGGGCCTTTGGGTAGGCCTGAAGCTTTCTTT.

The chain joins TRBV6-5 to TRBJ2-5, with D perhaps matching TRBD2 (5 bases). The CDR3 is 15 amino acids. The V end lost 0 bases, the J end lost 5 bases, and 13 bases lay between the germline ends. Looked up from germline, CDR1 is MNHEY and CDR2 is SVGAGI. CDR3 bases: TGTGCCAGCAGTTACTCGACACTACGCGGGGAGACCCAGTACTTC. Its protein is CASSYSTLRGETQYF.

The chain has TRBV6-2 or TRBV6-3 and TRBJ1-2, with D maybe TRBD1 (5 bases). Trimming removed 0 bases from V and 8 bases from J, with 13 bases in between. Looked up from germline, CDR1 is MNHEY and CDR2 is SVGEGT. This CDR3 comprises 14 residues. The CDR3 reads CASSYSRGDRGYTF. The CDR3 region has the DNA TGTGCCAGCAGTTACTCGAGAGGGGATCGCGGCTACACCTTC.

CDR3 in amino acids: CASSEASQETQYF. CDR3 bases: TGTGCCAGCAGTGAAGCCTCCCAAGAGACCCAGTACTTC. The V gene is TRBV6-1, the J gene TRBJ2-5; D gene uncertain. The CDR3 is 13 amino acids. Germline lookup yields CDR1 MNHNS and CDR2 SASEGT. The V end lost 0 bases, the J end lost 1 base, and 3 bases lay between the germline ends.

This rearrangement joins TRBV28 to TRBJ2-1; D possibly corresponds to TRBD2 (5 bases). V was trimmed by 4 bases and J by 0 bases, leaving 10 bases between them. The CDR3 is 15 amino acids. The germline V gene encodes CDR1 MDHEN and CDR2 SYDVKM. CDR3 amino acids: CASSYVTSSYNEQFF. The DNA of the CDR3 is TGTGCCAGCAGTTATGTAACTAGCTCCTACAATGAGCAGTTCTTC.